This is a list of T cell receptor beta chains from one sample in a study of shared clonotypes between healthy human individuals. The protocol was immunoSEQ multiplex PCR, while the TCRdb copy is restricted to in-frame clones and leaves out a portion. The table records roughly 650,000 clones, approximately 96% of them present only once. Sample: naive CD8+ T cells sorted from blood. The receptors stem from a woman between 25 and 40 years old in good health. The CDR3 runs from the conserved cysteine through the conserved F or W. The D gene is left open where the match is weak. For some rows the clone size is stated as once, few or many, or as a class when expanded; others skip it.

v_gene	abundance	d_gene	j_gene	CDR3nt	CDR3aa
TRBV14	-	-	TRBJ2-3	TGTGCCAGCAGCCTTCTCACAGATACGCAGTATTTT	CASSLLTDTQYF
TRBV7-9	-	TRBD2	TRBJ2-1	TGTGCCAGCAGCTTAGCGCGGGGGGGACAGCACGGACACAATGAGCAGTTCTTC	CASSLARGGQHGHNEQFF
TRBV4-1	-	-	TRBJ2-7	TGCGCCAGCAGCCAATTTGCAGGGATTTCCTACGAGCAGTACTTC	CASSQFAGISYEQYF
TRBV27	-	TRBD1	TRBJ1-5	TGTGCCAGCAGTCCCGGGACAGGGGGAAATCAGCCCCAGCATTTT	CASSPGTGGNQPQHF
TRBV4-1	-	-	TRBJ2-1	TGCGCCAGCAGCCAAGAGCCCGGGAGCTCCTACAATGAGCAGTTCTTC	CASSQEPGSSYNEQFF
TRBV4-1	-	-	TRBJ2-7	TGCGCCAGCAGCCAAGGCCACAGCGGATACGAGCAGTACTTC	CASSQGHSGYEQYF
TRBV4-2	-	TRBD1	TRBJ1-4	TGTGCCAGCAGCGACAGGGGGGCGGATAATGAAAAACTGTTTTTT	CASSDRGADNEKLFF
TRBV6-1	-	TRBD2	TRBJ2-7	TGTGCCAGCAAAGGCGGGGGATCCTACGAGCAGTACTTC	CASKGGGSYEQYF
TRBV7-9	-	TRBD2	TRBJ2-5	TGTGCCAGCAGCTTGACTAGCGGGAGGGCCCAAGAGACCCAGTACTTC	CASSLTSGRAQETQYF
TRBV30	-	-	TRBJ2-2	TGTGCCTGGAGGCCCGCTAGGGGGTCATGGATGACCGGGGAGCTGTTTTTT	CAWRPARGSWMTGELFF
TRBV28	-	TRBD1	TRBJ1-5	TGTGCCAGCAGTCAGGAACAGGGGGTCAGCAATCAGCCCCAGCATTTT	CASSQEQGVSNQPQHF
TRBV9	-	TRBD1	TRBJ2-1	TGTGCCAGCAGCGTTCAACAGGGGGTGTCATACAATGAGCAGTTCTTC	CASSVQQGVSYNEQFF
TRBV6-1	-	TRBD2	TRBJ2-1	TGTGCCAGCAGTCCCCCTAGCGGGTATTACAATGAGCAGTTCTTC	CASSPPSGYYNEQFF
TRBV11-2	-	-	TRBJ2-1	TGTGCCAGCGGTCAGACTCGGAGCTCCTACAATGAGCAGTTCTTC	CASGQTRSSYNEQFF
TRBV14	once	-	TRBJ1-2	TGTGCCAGCAGCCATACGCGTACAGTCTATGGCTACACCTTC	CASSHTRTVYGYTF
TRBV5-4	-	-	TRBJ2-7	TGTGCCAGCAGCTTTTTAGGTGGGAGAGACGAGCAGTACTTC	CASSFLGGRDEQYF
TRBV15	-	TRBD2	TRBJ2-7	TGTGCCACCAGCAGAGATTACCTAGCGGGACCTACACCCGATTACGAGCAGTACTTC	CATSRDYLAGPTPDYEQYF
TRBV6-5	-	TRBD1	TRBJ1-2	TGTGCCAGCAGTCACCAGACAGGGGGCGTCGGCTACACCTTC	CASSHQTGGVGYTF
TRBV27	once	TRBD2	TRBJ2-7	TGTGCCAGCAGTTTATCCCCGGCTAGCGGGTACGAGCAGTACTTC	CASSLSPASGYEQYF
TRBV4-1	-	-	TRBJ1-4	TGCGCCAGCAGCCTAGTCGTGAGGGAAAAACTGTTTTTT	CASSLVVREKLFF
TRBV28	-	-	TRBJ1-5	TGTGCCAGCAGCCTTAGCCGGGGGAGTCAGCCCCAGCATTTT	CASSLSRGSQPQHF
TRBV4-1	-	TRBD1	TRBJ2-5	TGCGCCAGCAGCCAACAGACAGGGGCAGCGGAGACCCAGTACTTC	CASSQQTGAAETQYF
TRBV28	-	-	TRBJ1-2	TGTGCCAGCAGTTTAAGAGGGGTGGGCTATGGCTACACCTTC	CASSLRGVGYGYTF
TRBV28	-	-	TRBJ2-7	TGTGCCAGCAGTTTACTCCCCCCATCCGAGCAGTACTTC	CASSLLPPSEQYF
TRBV5-1	once	-	TRBJ2-7	TGCGCCAGCAGCTTGGACGGGGCCACCTACGAGGAGCAGTACTTC	CASSLDGATYEEQYF
TRBV23-1	-	-	TRBJ1-1	TGCGCCAGCAGTCATGCCAACGATACAGGTGACACTGAAGCTTTCTTT	CASSHANDTGDTEAFF
TRBV9	-	-	TRBJ2-5	TGTGCCAGCAGCGTAGGGCTACGCGGGAAAACAGAGACCCAGTACTTC	CASSVGLRGKTETQYF
TRBV5-4	-	-	TRBJ2-3	TGTGCCAGCAGCGGCGAGGACAGCACAGATACGCAGTATTTT	CASSGEDSTDTQYF
TRBV2	-	TRBD1	TRBJ1-1	TGTGCCAGCAGTGAATCCAGGACAGGAGTGAACACTGAAGCTTTCTTT	CASSESRTGVNTEAFF
TRBV19	once	TRBD1	TRBJ2-7	TGTGCCAGTAGTGCCCGGGACAGGGGAGCGTTCGAGCAGTACTTC	CASSARDRGAFEQYF
TRBV14	-	-	TRBJ2-1	TGTGCCAGCAGCCCGACTATGAATGAGCAGTTCTTC	CASSPTMNEQFF
TRBV19	-	-	TRBJ1-4	TGTGCCAGTAGTATGGGGGCGGGGAATGAAAAACTGTTTTTT	CASSMGAGNEKLFF
TRBV28	-	-	TRBJ1-1	TGTGCCAGCAGTTTGTATTCAGAAACGGCTTTCTTT	CASSLYSETAFF
TRBV29-1	-	-	TRBJ1-2	TGCAGCGTCGGAGAGGAGTGGGGTTGGTATGGCTACACCTTC	CSVGEEWGWYGYTF
TRBV5-1	-	-	TRBJ2-7	TGCGCCAGCAGCTCCGGGACGGCTTCCTACGAGCAGTACTTC	CASSSGTASYEQYF
TRBV11-2	-	-	TRBJ1-1	TGTGCCAGCAGCTTAGAATTAGGGGCGCCGAACACTGAAGCTTTCTTT	CASSLELGAPNTEAFF
TRBV9	-	-	TRBJ1-1	TGTGCCAGCAGCGATGGGAGGGGGACGAACACTGAAGCTTTCTTT	CASSDGRGTNTEAFF
TRBV15	-	TRBD1	TRBJ2-5	TGTGCCACCAGCATTGAGACAGGGGGGGAACAAGAGACCCAGTACTTC	CATSIETGGEQETQYF
TRBV7-8	once	-	TRBJ1-2	TGTGCCAGCATCCTCGGGGGTGTTAGTGGCTACACCTTC	CASILGGVSGYTF
TRBV10-3	-	-	TRBJ1-4	TGTGCCATCAGTGACCCAAAACGGACGGGGGGCCATGAAAAACTGTTTTTT	CAISDPKRTGGHEKLFF
TRBV7-2	-	TRBD2	TRBJ2-1	TGTGCCAGCAGCCTCGGACTAGCTGGGAATGAGCAGTTCTTC	CASSLGLAGNEQFF
TRBV2	-	-	TRBJ2-7	TGTGCCAGCAGTCCCTGGGTAAGCCCGGGGGAGCAGTACTTC	CASSPWVSPGEQYF
TRBV27	-	-	TRBJ1-2	TGTGCCAGCAGCTATGATCCAGGGGCTGGCTACACCTTC	CASSYDPGAGYTF
TRBV6-5	-	-	TRBJ1-2	TGTGCCAGCAGTTACTACTCCGGGACACACTATGGCTACACCTTC	CASSYYSGTHYGYTF
TRBV11-2	-	-	TRBJ1-1	TGTGCCAGCAGCTTGGGGGACACTGAAGCTTTCTTT	CASSLGDTEAFF
TRBV15	-	-	TRBJ2-2	TGTGCCACCAGCAGAGATACCCTGGCCGGGAACACCGGGGAGCTGTTTTTT	CATSRDTLAGNTGELFF
TRBV7-8	-	-	TRBJ2-2	TGTGCCAGCAGCTTTTCGATTAGCGTGGCCGGGGAGCTGTTTTTT	CASSFSISVAGELFF
TRBV5-6	-	-	TRBJ2-6	TGTGCCAGCAGCTTCAGCACGTACTCTGGGGCCAACGTCCTGACTTTC	CASSFSTYSGANVLTF
TRBV27	-	-	TRBJ1-2	TGTGCCAGCAGTTTACGACAGGCCTACTATGGCTACACCTTC	CASSLRQAYYGYTF